Below, one T cell receptor (beta chain) is given with its context. Its specificity is unknown. The CDR3 has 13 amino acids. Germline-derived CDR1 and CDR2 are SEHNR and FQNEAQ (reference sequence). The V gene lost 3 bases and the J gene lost 6 bases, with 12 bases spanning the gap. The data were obtained in a study of cytotoxic CD8 clonotypes in ibrutinib-treated CLL. About the study: Patients attained 25 or so partial and 2 complete responses; at median about 74 months, around 15 remained remitted while around twelve progressed.

Libraries were prepared by immunoSEQ multiplex PCR; TCRdb keeps only in-frame clonotypes and omits some of them. The data show roughly 63,000 clones, around 52% seen once. The study, taken as a whole, reports: Higher circulating CD8+ T-cell counts strongly accompanied higher baseline clonality, above age-matched healthy donors. Increased clonality at ibrutinib response gave way to a return toward baseline at progression.

V gene TRBV7-9 combines with J gene TRBJ2-7, with D possibly matching TRBD2 (5 bases). The origin of this receptor is a human donor with chronic lymphocytic leukemia. Specimen: PBMCs, collected after 12 months of ibrutinib treatment. The CDR3 sequence is CASSFSAMGEQYV. CDR3 bases: TGTGCCAGCAGCTTTAGCGCAATGGGCGAGCAGTACGTC.